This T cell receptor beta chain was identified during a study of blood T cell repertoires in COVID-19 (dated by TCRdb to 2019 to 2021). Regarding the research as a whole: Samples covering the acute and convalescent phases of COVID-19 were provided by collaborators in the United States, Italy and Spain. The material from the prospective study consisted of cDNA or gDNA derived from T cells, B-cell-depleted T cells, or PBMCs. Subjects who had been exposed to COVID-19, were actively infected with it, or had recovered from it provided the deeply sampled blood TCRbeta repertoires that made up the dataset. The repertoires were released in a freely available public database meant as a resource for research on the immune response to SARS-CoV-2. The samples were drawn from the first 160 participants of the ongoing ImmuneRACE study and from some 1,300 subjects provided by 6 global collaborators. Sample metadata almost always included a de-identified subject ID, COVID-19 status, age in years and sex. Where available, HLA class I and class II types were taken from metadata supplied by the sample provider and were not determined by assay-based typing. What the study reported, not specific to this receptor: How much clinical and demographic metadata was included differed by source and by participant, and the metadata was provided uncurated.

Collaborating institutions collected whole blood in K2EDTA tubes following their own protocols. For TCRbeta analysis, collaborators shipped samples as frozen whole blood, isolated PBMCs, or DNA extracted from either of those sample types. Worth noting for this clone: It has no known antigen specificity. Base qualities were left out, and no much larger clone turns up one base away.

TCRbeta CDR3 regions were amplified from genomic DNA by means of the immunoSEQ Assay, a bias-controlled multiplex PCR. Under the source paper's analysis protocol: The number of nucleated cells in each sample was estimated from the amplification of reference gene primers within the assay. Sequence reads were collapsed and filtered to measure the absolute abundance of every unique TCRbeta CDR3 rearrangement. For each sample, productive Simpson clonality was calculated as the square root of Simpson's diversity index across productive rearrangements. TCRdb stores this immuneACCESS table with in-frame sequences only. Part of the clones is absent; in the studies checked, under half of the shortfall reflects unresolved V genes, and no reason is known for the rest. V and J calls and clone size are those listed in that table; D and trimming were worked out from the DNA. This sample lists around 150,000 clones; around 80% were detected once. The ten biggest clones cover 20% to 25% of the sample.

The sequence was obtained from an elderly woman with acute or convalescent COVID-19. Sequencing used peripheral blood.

The base sequence is TGTGCCAGCAGTAGGGACACGTACAATGAGCAGTTCTTC. It is translated as CASSRDTYNEQFF. The chain was built from TRBV27 and TRBJ2-1; tentative D gene TRBD1, with 6 bases matching. The CDR3 measures 13 amino acids from cysteine to phenylalanine. Only the CDR3 DNA is retained, 39 bases long and in frame from the first base. From the germline V gene (reference sequence), CDR1 is MNHEY and CDR2 is SMNVEV. The junction shows trimming of 5 bases on V and 4 bases on J, plus 9 bases between the germline ends.